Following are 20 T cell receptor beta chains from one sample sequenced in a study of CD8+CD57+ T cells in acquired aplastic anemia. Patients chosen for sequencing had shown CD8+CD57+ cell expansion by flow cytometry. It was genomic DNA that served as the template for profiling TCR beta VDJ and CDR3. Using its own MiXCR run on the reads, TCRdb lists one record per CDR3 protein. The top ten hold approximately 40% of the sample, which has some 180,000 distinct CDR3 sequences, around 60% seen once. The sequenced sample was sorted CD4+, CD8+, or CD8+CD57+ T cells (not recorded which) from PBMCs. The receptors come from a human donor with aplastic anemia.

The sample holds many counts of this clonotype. CDR3 residues: CASGAEGKDYTGELFF. In DNA form, the CDR3 reads TGCGCCAGCGGGGCGGAGGGCAAGGACTACACCGGGGAGCTGTTTTTT. The V call is TRBV10-1, the J call TRBJ2-2; D possibly corresponds to TRBD2 (6 bases). CDR1 and CDR2 from the germline V gene are WNHNN and SYGVQD (reference sequence). This CDR3 comprises 16 residues. Trimming shortened V by 8 bases and J by 3 bases, and 19 bases separated the two germline ends.

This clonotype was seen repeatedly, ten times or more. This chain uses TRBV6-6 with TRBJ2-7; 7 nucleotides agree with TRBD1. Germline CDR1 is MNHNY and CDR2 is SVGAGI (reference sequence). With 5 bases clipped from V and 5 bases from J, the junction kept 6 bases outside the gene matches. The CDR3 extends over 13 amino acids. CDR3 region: CASSKYGQDEQYF. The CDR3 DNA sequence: TGTGCCAGCAGTAAGTACGGACAGGACGAGCAGTACTTC.

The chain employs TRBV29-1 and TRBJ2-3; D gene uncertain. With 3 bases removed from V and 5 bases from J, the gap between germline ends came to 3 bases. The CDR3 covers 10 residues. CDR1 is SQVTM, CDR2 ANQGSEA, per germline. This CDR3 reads CSVEVDTQYF. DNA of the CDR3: TGCAGCGTTGAGGTAGATACGCAGTATTTT.

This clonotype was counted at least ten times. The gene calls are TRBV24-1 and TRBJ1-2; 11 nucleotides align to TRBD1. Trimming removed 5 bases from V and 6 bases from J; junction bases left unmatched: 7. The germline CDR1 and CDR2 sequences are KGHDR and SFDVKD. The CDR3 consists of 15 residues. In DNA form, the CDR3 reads TGTGCCACCAGTGCCCGGGACAGGGGGGTAGATGGCTACACCTTC. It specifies CATSARDRGVDGYTF.

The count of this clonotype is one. CDR3 DNA: TGTGCCAGCAGCTCCTCGGGGGCCTCCTACAATGAGCAGTTCTTC. Protein sequence: CASSSSGASYNEQFF. The chain uses TRBV24-1 and TRBJ2-1, with D perhaps being TRBD1 or TRBD2 (6 bases each). This CDR3 has 15 amino acids. The V gene's germline CDR1 is KGHDR and CDR2 SFDVKD. Trimming pared 11 bases from V and 0 bases from J, leaving 16 bases between.

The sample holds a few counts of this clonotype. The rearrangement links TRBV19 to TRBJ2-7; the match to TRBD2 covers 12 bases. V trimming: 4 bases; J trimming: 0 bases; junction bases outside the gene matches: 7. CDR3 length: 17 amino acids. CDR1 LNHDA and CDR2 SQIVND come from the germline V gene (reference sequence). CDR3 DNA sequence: TGTGCCAGTAGTAAGGACGGACTAGCGGGAATCTCCTACGAGCAGTACTTC. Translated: CASSKDGLAGISYEQYF.

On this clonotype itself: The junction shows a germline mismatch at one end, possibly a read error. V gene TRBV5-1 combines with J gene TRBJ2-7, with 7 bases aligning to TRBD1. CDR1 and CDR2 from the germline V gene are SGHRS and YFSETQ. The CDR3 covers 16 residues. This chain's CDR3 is CASSPRRQGLSREQYF. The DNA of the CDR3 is TGTGCCAGCAGCCCGCGCCGACAGGGCCTGAGCCGCGAGCAGTACTTC.

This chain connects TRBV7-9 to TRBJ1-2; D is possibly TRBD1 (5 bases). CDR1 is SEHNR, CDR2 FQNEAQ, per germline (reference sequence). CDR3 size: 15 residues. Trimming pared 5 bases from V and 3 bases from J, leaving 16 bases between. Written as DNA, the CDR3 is TGTGCCAGCAGCCACTCGGGGGGTGAGGACTATGGCTACACCTTC. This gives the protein CASSHSGGEDYGYTF.

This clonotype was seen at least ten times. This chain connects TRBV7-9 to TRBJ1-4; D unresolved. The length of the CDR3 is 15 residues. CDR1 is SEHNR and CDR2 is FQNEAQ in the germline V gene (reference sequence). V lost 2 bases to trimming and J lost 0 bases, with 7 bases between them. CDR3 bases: TGTGCCAGCAGCTTACAGAAAGCAACTAATGAAAAACTGTTTTTT. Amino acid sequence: CASSLQKATNEKLFF.

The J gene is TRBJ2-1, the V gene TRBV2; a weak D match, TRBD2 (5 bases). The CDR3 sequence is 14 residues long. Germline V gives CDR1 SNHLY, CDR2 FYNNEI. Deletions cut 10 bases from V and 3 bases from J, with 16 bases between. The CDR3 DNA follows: TGTGCCACAAAATGGGAGAGTAACTACAATGAGCAGTTCTTC. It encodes CATKWESNYNEQFF.

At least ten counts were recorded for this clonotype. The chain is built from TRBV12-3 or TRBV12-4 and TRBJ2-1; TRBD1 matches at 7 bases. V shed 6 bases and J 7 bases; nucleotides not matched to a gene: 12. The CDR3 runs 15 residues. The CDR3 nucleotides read TGTGCCAGCAGCAGCGACAGGGTCCCTCCAAATGAGCAGTTCTTC. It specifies CASSSDRVPPNEQFF.

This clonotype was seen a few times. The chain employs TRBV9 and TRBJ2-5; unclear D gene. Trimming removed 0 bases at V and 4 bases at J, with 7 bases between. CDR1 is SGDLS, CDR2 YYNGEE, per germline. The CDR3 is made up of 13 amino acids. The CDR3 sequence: CASSVVLGETQYF. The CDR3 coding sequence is TGTGCCAGCAGCGTAGTCCTAGGAGAGACCCAGTACTTC.

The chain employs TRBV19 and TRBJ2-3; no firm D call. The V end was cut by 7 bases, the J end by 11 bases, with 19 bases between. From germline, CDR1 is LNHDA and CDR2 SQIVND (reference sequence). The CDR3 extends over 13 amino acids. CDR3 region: CASTSLVRNEQYF. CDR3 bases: TGTGCCAGTACCTCCCTAGTTCGCAATGAGCAGTATTTT.

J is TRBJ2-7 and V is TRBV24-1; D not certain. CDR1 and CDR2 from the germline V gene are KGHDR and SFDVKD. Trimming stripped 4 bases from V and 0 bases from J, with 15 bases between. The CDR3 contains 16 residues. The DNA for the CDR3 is TGTGCCACCAGTGACCGTCATTACACCTACTCCTACGAGCAGTACTTC. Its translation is CATSDRHYTYSYEQYF.

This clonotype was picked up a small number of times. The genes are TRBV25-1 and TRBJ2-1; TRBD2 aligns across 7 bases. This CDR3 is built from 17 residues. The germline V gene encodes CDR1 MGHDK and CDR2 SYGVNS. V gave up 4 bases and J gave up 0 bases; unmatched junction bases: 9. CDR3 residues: CASSGLRAGSSYNEQFF. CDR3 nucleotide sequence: TGTGCCAGCAGTGGCTTGCGAGCGGGAAGCTCCTACAATGAGCAGTTCTTC.

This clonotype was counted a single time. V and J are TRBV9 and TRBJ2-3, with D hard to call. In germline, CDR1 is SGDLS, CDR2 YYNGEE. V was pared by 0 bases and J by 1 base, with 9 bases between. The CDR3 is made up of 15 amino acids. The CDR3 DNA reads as TGTGCCAGCAGCGTAGACGGCGCCCGCACAGATACGCAGTATTTT. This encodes CASSVDGARTDTQYF. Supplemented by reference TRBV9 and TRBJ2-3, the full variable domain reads DSGVTQTPKHLITATGQRVTLRCSPRSGDLSVYWYQQSLDQGLQFLIQYYNGEERAKGNILERFSAQQFPDLHSELNLSSLELGDSALYFCASSVDGARTDTQYFGPGTRLTVL.

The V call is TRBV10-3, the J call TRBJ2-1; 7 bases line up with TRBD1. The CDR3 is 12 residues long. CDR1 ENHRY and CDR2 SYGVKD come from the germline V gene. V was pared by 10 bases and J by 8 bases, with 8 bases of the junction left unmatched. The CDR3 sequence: CASTTRGHEQFF. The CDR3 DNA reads TGTGCCAGCACCACTAGGGGGCATGAGCAGTTCTTC.

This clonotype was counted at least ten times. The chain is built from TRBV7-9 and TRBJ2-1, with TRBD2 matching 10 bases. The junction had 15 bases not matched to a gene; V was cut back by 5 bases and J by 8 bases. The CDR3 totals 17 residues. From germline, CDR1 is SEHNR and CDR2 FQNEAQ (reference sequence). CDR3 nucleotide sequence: TGTGCCAGCAGCCGAGGGGGAAGCGGGGGGGCGGGGGATGAGCAGTTCTTC. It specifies CASSRGGSGGAGDEQFF.

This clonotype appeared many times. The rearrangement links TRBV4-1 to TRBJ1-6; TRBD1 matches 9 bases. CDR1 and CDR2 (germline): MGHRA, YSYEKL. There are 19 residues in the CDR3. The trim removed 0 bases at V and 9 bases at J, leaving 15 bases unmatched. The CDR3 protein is CASSQDVGQGSAFRSPLHF. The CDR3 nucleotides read TGCGCCAGCAGCCAAGACGTGGGACAGGGATCTGCGTTTCGTTCACCCCTCCACTTT.

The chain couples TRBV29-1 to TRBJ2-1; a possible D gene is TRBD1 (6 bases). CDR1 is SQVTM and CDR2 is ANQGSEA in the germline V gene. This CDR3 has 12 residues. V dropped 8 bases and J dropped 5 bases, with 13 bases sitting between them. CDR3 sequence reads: CSSRGANNEQFF. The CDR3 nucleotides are TGCAGCTCCAGGGGCGCCAACAATGAGCAGTTCTTC.